A single T cell receptor beta chain is shown here with its context. The antigen this receptor binds is unknown. No clone much larger than this one lies a single base away; base qualities are absent. The sample comes from a study of shared clonotypes between healthy human individuals (dated by TCRdb to about 2020). Looking at the study overall: Two women and a few men aged 18 to 49 years were included in the cohort. Per donor, three plates each were used for CD4 naive and CD4 memory, two for CD8 naive, and one for CD8 memory. Blood TCR repertoires of several healthy adults were deeply sequenced to estimate repertoire size and the extent of clonotype sharing between individuals. To increase sequencing depth and limit assay-specific biases, different laboratories used diverse techniques to prepare libraries and sequence TCR repertoires. Leukapheresis yielded between about 0.8 and 8.9 billion PBMCs per donor.

The donors were healthy, HIV-negative adults with no recently reported acute infections or vaccinations. Every donor was a Caucasian adult living in Nashville, Tennessee, USA. CD4+ T cells were enriched through magnetic negative selection, after which naive cells were positively selected on CD45RA and the remaining negative fraction served as the memory subset. Blood was collected by leukapheresis, and PBMCs were isolated by Ficoll-Histopaque density gradient centrifugation and then cryopreserved in liquid nitrogen vapor phase. Purity and quantity of every magnetically sorted T cell population were checked by analytical flow cytometry. Genomic DNA was isolated from each sorted fraction and quantified by UV absorbance on a Nanodrop 2000c. CDR1 DFQATT and CDR2 SNEGSKA are derived from the germline V gene (reference sequence). The CDR3 has 10 amino acids, counting the end cysteine and phenylalanine. Only the CDR3 part of the read is kept: 30 bases, read in frame from the first base. A distance of 7 bases separates the germline ends of V and J, which lose 5 bases and 5 bases respectively.

TCR CDR3 regions were amplified from genomic DNA by multiplex PCR using the deep immunoSEQ assay. Genomic DNA extracted from each cell subset was distributed evenly over all wells of several immunoSEQ 96-well plates, and each plate served as one replicate. Each replicate PCR for sorted subsets received about 220 ng genomic DNA, equal to roughly 30,000 T cell genomes. Purified libraries were measured with a Qubit 3.0 fluorometer, size-checked on a Bioanalyzer 2100, and measured again with the KAPA Library Quantification kit. A separate single-read 150-cycle Illumina NextSeq 550 flow cell was used to sequence each immunoSEQ 96-well plate. In the authors' own workflow: Because the immunoSEQ output included only junctional sequences and no quality scores, the filtering could not be the same as the filtering used for full-length reads. Sequences were annotated with PyIR, a Python wrapper for IgBLAST v1.9, and V/J genes and CDR3 were assigned using IMGT germline references. Reads were removed for weak V/J assignments (E-value above 1e-6), missing CDR3, stop codons, out-of-frame junctions, or ambiguous translated residues. V3J clonotypes were defined as sequences sharing an identical inferred V gene, J gene, and CDR3 amino acid sequence. Percentage overlap between repertoires was computed as shared unique clonotypes divided by the size of the smaller repertoire. Richness of each repertoire was evaluated using RTK rarefaction, the Chao1 estimator, and Recon v2.1 estimates of unobserved clonotypes. Generation probabilities for all TCRbeta clonotypes obtained by the gDNA method from a handful of donors were computed using OLGA. In TCRdb, the immuneACCESS table is reduced to in-frame sequences with V and J assigned. These tables do not hold every clone; where another copy was compared, an unresolved V gene accounts for under half, and the others remain unexplained. Clone size and V and J calls were adopted from that table, with D and trimming inferred from the DNA. This sample is represented by about 1.5 million clones; approximately 98% of them were singletons. About 0.4% of the sample rests with the top ten.

The full study reports these points: Higher generation probabilities were observed for clonotypes shared by all four sorted-subset donors than for non-shared clonotypes. Sampling was restricted to blood, and TCR repertoires in tissues likely differ from the TCR repertoires found in blood. Across a few donors, around 5% of naive CD4, 3% to 3.5% of naive CD8, about 2.3% of memory CD4, and approximately 0.4% of memory CD8 clonotypes were shared. The genetic and exposure-history diversity represented was limited by the small number of donors. Naive subsets generally had larger estimated clonotype richness than memory subsets. Pairwise subsampling indicated that sequencing depth was expected to affect the degree of clonotype sharing among donors. Even with the large sequencing depth, rarefaction of the sorted-subset datasets indicated that sequencing was incomplete.

Specimen: naive CD4+ T cells sorted from blood. This specimen's cell subset or site label, interpreted: CD45RA+ positively selected. The receptor chain draws on TRBV20-1 and TRBJ2-7; the D gene cannot be named for sure. The sequence derives from a man aged 30 to 39 in good health. The CDR3 has the sequence CSARKDEQYF. The nucleotide sequence is TGCAGTGCTCGAAAGGACGAGCAGTACTTC.